A selection of T cell receptor beta chains follows, all from one sample in a study of blood T cell repertoires in COVID-19. TCRdb's table, derived via immunoSEQ multiplex PCR, lists solely in-frame clones and lacks some. The top ten clones hold 24% of a sample with about 100,000 clones, around 75% of them seen once. Sequenced material: peripheral blood. The receptor set was obtained from a human donor in a cohort sampled during active COVID-19. The CDR3 runs from the conserved cysteine through the conserved F or W. The D gene is left open where the match is weak. Size is omitted from some rows. Given values are once, few, many or a class for expanded clones.

TRBV7-6	TRBD1	-	TRBJ2-7	CASSSKGQVYEQYF	TGTGCCAGCAGCTCCAAGGGACAGGTCTACGAGCAGTACTTC
TRBV12-3/TRBV12-4	-	-	TRBJ1-5	CASSVGTGIRHF	-
TRBV6-1	TRBD2	-	TRBJ2-7	CASSGPRTSGIGEQYF	TGTGCCAGCAGTGGCCCCCGGACTAGCGGGATTGGCGAGCAGTACTTC
TRBV5-5	TRBD2	-	TRBJ2-7	CASSITSGEAYEQYF	TGTGCCAGCAGCATCACTAGCGGAGAAGCCTACGAGCAGTACTTC
TRBV3-1/TRBV3-2	-	-	TRBJ2-2	CASSQWTDTGELFF	TGTGCCAGCAGCCAATGGACAGACACCGGGGAGCTGTTTTTT
TRBV15	TRBD1	-	TRBJ1-5	CATSNPTGDLLSNQPQHF	TGTGCCACCAGCAACCCTACAGGGGACCTACTTAGCAATCAGCCCCAGCATTTT
TRBV3-1/TRBV3-2	-	few	TRBJ1-6	CASSQQGHSYNSPLHF	TGTGCCAGCAGCCAGCAGGGACACTCCTATAATTCACCCCTCCACTTT
TRBV5-1	TRBD1	-	TRBJ2-3	CASSPATGATDTQYF	TGCGCCAGCAGCCCCGCCACAGGGGCCACAGATACGCAGTATTTT
TRBV12-3/TRBV12-4	-	-	TRBJ2-4	CASSPGDIQYF	TGTGCCAGCAGCCCCGGGGACATTCAGTACTTC
TRBV18	-	-	TRBJ2-2	CASSPLIWEADRPNTGELFF	TGTGCCAGCTCACCGCTTATATGGGAAGCGGATCGACCGAACACCGGGGAGCTGTTTTTT
TRBV19	TRBD2	-	TRBJ2-3	CASRDRGTSGSTDTQYF	TGTGCCTCGAGGGACAGGGGGACTAGCGGGAGTACAGATACGCAGTATTTT
TRBV3-1/TRBV3-2	-	-	TRBJ2-7	CASSQSLYEQYF	TGTGCCAGCAGCCAATCCCTCTACGAGCAGTACTTC
TRBV7-9	TRBD1	-	TRBJ1-5	CASSPGTGVGQPQHF	TGTGCCAGCAGCCCCGGGACAGGGGTGGGTCAGCCCCAGCATTTT
TRBV19	TRBD1	once	TRBJ1-5	CASSTDRGPWPQHF	TGTGCCAGTAGTACCGACAGGGGGCCATGGCCCCAGCATTTT
TRBV18	-	-	TRBJ2-7	CASSPAGLIPSYEQYF	TGTGCCAGCTCACCAGCGGGTCTGATTCCCTCCTACGAGCAGTACTTC
TRBV7-8	TRBD1	few	TRBJ2-1	CASSPRTGGFNEQFF	TGTGCCAGCAGCCCTCGGACAGGGGGCTTCAATGAGCAGTTCTTC
TRBV6-5	TRBD1	-	TRBJ2-3	CASRKTGSAADTQYF	TGTGCCAGCAGAAAGACAGGGTCTGCGGCAGATACGCAGTATTTT
TRBV19	TRBD2	-	TRBJ2-1	CASSPPIAGDNEQFF	TGTGCCAGCTCTCCCCCTATAGCGGGAGACAATGAGCAGTTCTTC
TRBV2	TRBD1	-	TRBJ1-4	CATGQGSEKLFF	TGTGCCACGGGACAGGGTAGTGAAAAACTGTTTTTT
TRBV15	TRBD2	-	TRBJ2-1	CATWAGGFSYNEQFF	TGTGCCACCTGGGCGGGAGGGTTCTCCTACAATGAGCAGTTCTTC
TRBV29-1	-	once	TRBJ1-5	CSVERQPNQPQHF	TGCAGCGTCGAAAGACAGCCCAATCAGCCCCAGCATTTT
TRBV5-1	-	-	TRBJ2-2	CASSQQTDLTGELFF	TGCGCCAGCAGCCAACAGACAGACCTCACCGGGGAGCTGTTTTTT
TRBV5-6	TRBD1	-	TRBJ2-7	CASSRSPGQEAESYF	TGTGCCAGCAGCCGATCTCCTGGACAGGAGGCAGAGTCGTACTTC
TRBV5-1	-	-	TRBJ2-4	CASSPEANQNIQYF	TGCGCCAGCAGCCCGGAGGCCAACCAAAACATTCAGTACTTC
TRBV6-1	TRBD1	few	TRBJ1-6	CASSEATGANSPLHF	TGTGCCAGCAGTGAAGCCACAGGGGCCAATTCACCCCTCCACTTT
TRBV7-8	-	-	TRBJ1-6	CASSLQGGSPLHF	TGTGCCAGCAGCTTACAGGGCGGTTCACCCCTCCACTTT
TRBV19	-	-	TRBJ2-1	CASSTPGRTAYNEQFF	TGTGCCAGTAGTACCCCTGGTCGTACAGCCTACAATGAGCAGTTCTTC
TRBV7-2	-	few	TRBJ2-1	CASSLGRVNEQFF	TGTGCCAGCAGCTTAGGCAGGGTCAATGAGCAGTTCTTC
TRBV7-3	TRBD2	few	TRBJ2-2	CASSPRTSGDTGELFF	TGTGCCAGCAGCCCTCGGACTAGCGGAGACACCGGGGAGCTGTTTTTT
TRBV23-1	-	many	TRBJ2-5	CASSQNILVQDPQETQYF	TGCGCCAGCAGTCAGAACATTCTGGTTCAGGATCCTCAAGAGACCCAGTACTTC
TRBV10-3	-	-	TRBJ1-1	CAISLREDTEAFF	TGTGCCATCAGTCTGAGGGAGGACACTGAAGCTTTCTTT
TRBV10-3	-	-	TRBJ2-7	CAISEVTDSYEQYF	TGTGCCATCAGTGAGGTGACTGACTCCTACGAGCAGTACTTC
TRBV4-2	-	-	TRBJ2-2	CASSQVASTGELFF	TGTGCCAGCAGCCAGGTAGCGAGTACCGGGGAGCTGTTTTTT
TRBV5-1	TRBD2	few	TRBJ2-1	CASSLGTSGTFFNEQFF	TGCGCCAGCAGCTTGGGGACTAGCGGGACCTTCTTTAATGAGCAGTTCTTC
TRBV5-1	-	-	TRBJ1-4	CASSLGDTATNEKLFF	TGCGCCAGCAGCTTGGGGGACACTGCAACTAATGAAAAACTGTTTTTT
TRBV2	-	-	TRBJ2-1	CASKSWATEGQFF	TGTGCCAGTAAGTCTTGGGCTACTGAGGGCCAGTTCTTC
TRBV2	TRBD1	-	TRBJ2-3	CASSGQDTDTQYF	TGTGCCAGCAGCGGACAGGACACAGATACGCAGTATTTT
TRBV5-1	TRBD2	-	TRBJ2-2	CASSLRLAENTGELFF	TGCGCCAGCAGCTTGAGGCTAGCGGAAAACACCGGGGAGCTGTTTTTT
TRBV19	-	-	TRBJ2-3	CASSIGAGAHSPDTQYF	TGTGCCAGTAGTATAGGGGCAGGGGCCCATTCCCCAGATACGCAGTATTTT
TRBV11-3	-	-	TRBJ2-1	CASSLDAGSVGDNEQFF	TGTGCCAGCAGCTTAGATGCAGGGTCGGTTGGGGATAATGAGCAGTTCTTC
TRBV3-1/TRBV3-2	TRBD1	-	TRBJ2-1	CASSQAGGAYNEQFF	TGTGCCAGCAGCCAAGCAGGGGGCGCTTACAATGAGCAGTTCTTC
TRBV19	-	-	TRBJ2-4	CASSKQGAGNIQYF	TGTGCCAGTAGTAAACAGGGTGCGGGTAACATTCAGTACTTC
TRBV7-9	TRBD1	-	TRBJ2-7	CASSPSPSDPGQDYEQYF	TGTGCCAGCAGCCCAAGCCCCTCAGATCCGGGACAGGACTACGAGCAGTACTTC
TRBV19	TRBD2	-	TRBJ2-7	CASSSRTSGSMYEQYF	TGTGCCAGTAGTTCAAGGACTAGCGGGAGCATGTACGAGCAGTACTTC
TRBV3-1/TRBV3-2	-	-	TRBJ1-1	CASSQRQSEAFF	TGTGCCAGCAGCCAACGACAGTCTGAAGCTTTCTTT
TRBV18	-	-	TRBJ2-2	CASSTGRGSGELFF	TGTGCCAGCTCAACGGGACGGGGGTCCGGGGAGCTGTTTTTT
TRBV7-9	TRBD1	-	TRBJ2-7	CASSPGQGATYEQYF	TGTGCCAGCAGCCCCGGACAGGGGGCCACCTACGAGCAGTACTTC
TRBV10-3	-	-	TRBJ2-3	CAISEDTFTDTQYF	TGTGCCATCAGTGAGGACACGTTCACAGATACGCAGTATTTT
TRBV7-9	TRBD2	-	TRBJ2-1	CASSTGTSSVNEQFF	TGTGCCAGCAGCACTGGGACTAGCAGCGTCAATGAGCAGTTCTTC
TRBV19	-	-	TRBJ2-7	CASSIGQGRYEQYF	TGTGCCAGTAGTATTGGGCAGGGAAGGTACGAGCAGTACTTC
TRBV4-2	TRBD1	-	TRBJ1-2	CASRRDRDSQNYGYTF	TGTGCCAGCAGGCGGGACCGGGACAGTCAGAATTATGGCTACACCTTC
TRBV5-1	TRBD2	few	TRBJ2-1	CASTRNGLAGAEQFF	TGCGCCAGCACCCGAAATGGGCTAGCGGGAGCTGAGCAGTTCTTC
TRBV24-1	TRBD2	-	TRBJ2-1	CATQTSGGYNEQFF	TGTGCCACCCAAACTAGCGGGGGCTACAATGAGCAGTTCTTC
TRBV3-1/TRBV3-2	TRBD2	-	TRBJ2-5	CASSPRLRGEETQYF	TGTGCCAGCAGCCCGAGGTTACGGGGGGAAGAGACCCAGTACTTC
TRBV5-6	-	-	TRBJ1-3	CASSLGLSDTIYF	TGTGCCAGCAGCTTGGGACTTTCGGACACCATATATTTT
TRBV4-3	-	-	TRBJ1-3	CASSQGVGVTIYF	TGCGCCAGCAGCCAAGGCGTAGGGGTCACCATATATTTT
TRBV29-1	TRBD1	-	TRBJ2-3	CSASMGQGVSDTQYF	TGCAGCGCTTCGATGGGACAGGGGGTCTCAGATACGCAGTATTTT